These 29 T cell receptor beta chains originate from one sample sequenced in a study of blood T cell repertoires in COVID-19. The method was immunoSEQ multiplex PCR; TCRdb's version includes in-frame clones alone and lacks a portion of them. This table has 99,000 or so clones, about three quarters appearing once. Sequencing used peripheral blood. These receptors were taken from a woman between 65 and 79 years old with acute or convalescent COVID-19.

The DNA of the CDR3 is TGTGCCAGCAGCCAAGGAAGGGGTGGGGCGAACACCGGGGAGCTGTTTTTT. Translation gives CASSQGRGGANTGELFF. The J gene is TRBJ2-2, the V gene TRBV3-1 (or the pseudogene TRBV3-2), with D perhaps TRBD1 (5 bases). V dropped 1 base and J dropped 0 bases, with 12 bases sitting between them. The CDR3 is made up of 17 amino acids. CDR1 and CDR2 (germline): LGHDT, YNNKEL (reference sequence).

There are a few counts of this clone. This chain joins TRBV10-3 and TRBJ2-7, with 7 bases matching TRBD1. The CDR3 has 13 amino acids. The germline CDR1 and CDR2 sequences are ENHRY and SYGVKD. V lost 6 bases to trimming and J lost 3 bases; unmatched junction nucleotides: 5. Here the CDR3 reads CAISGTANYEQYF. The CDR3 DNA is TGTGCCATCAGCGGGACAGCGAACTACGAGCAGTACTTC.

This chain's CDR3 is CASSRLPGQGGYEQYF. Written as DNA, the CDR3 is TGTGCCAGCAGCCGATTGCCGGGACAGGGGGGGTACGAGCAGTACTTC. The chain couples TRBV14 to TRBJ2-7, with TRBD1 matching over 11 bases. This CDR3 has 16 residues. V lost 4 bases, J lost 4 bases, and 9 bases stayed unmatched. Germline V gene data show CDR1 as SGHDN and CDR2 as FVKESK.

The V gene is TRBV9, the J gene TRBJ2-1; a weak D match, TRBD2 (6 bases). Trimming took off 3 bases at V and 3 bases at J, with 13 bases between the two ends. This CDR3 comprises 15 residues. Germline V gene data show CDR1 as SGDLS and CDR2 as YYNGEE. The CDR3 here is CASSALSGFYNEQFF. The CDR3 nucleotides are TGTGCCAGCAGCGCCTTAAGCGGGTTCTACAATGAGCAGTTCTTC.

The CDR3 here is CAWSHSGMDGYTF. The CDR3 DNA reads TGTGCCTGGAGTCATTCAGGGATGGATGGCTACACCTTC. The rearrangement joins TRBV30 to TRBJ1-2; D may be TRBD1 (5 bases). V shed 2 bases and J shed 6 bases, with 13 bases lying between them. The CDR3 runs to 13 residues. The germline V gene encodes CDR1 GTSNPN and CDR2 SVGIG (reference sequence).

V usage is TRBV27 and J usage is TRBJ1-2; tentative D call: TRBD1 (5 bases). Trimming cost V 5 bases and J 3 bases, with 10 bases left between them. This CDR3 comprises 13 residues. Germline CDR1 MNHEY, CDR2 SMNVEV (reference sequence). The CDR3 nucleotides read TGTGCCAGCAGTCCCCGACAGCACTATGGCTACACCTTC. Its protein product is CASSPRQHYGYTF.

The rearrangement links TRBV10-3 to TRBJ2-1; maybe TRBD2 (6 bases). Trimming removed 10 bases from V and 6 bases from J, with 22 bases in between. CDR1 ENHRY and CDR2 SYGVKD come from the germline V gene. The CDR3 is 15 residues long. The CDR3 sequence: CATLLIPGGVNEQFF. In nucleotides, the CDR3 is TGTGCCACCCTCCTGATCCCGGGCGGGGTCAATGAGCAGTTCTTC.

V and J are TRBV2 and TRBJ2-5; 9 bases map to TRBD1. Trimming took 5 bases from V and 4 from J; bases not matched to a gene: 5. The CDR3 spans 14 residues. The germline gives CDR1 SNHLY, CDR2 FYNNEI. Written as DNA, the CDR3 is TGTGCCAGCAGTAACAGGGGGCGGGGAGAGACCCAGTACTTC. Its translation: CASSNRGRGETQYF.

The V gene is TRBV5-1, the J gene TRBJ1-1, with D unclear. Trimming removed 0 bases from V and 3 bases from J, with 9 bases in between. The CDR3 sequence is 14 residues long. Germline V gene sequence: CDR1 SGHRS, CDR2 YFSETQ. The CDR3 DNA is TGCGCCAGCAGCTTGGGAGGGTTCGACACTGAAGCTTTCTTT. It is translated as CASSLGGFDTEAFF.

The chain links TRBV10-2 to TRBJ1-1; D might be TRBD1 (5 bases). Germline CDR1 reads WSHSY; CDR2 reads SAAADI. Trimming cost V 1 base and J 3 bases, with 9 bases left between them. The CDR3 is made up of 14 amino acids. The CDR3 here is CASSEWGEDTEAFF. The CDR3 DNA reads TGCGCCAGCAGTGAGTGGGGGGAGGACACTGAAGCTTTCTTT.

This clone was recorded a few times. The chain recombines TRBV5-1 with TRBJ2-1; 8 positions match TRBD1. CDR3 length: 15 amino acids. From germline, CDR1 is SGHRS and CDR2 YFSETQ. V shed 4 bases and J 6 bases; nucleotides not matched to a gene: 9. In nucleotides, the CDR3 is TGCGCCAGCAGCGAGCGGACAGGGAAAGGCAATGAGCAGTTCTTC. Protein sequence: CASSERTGKGNEQFF.

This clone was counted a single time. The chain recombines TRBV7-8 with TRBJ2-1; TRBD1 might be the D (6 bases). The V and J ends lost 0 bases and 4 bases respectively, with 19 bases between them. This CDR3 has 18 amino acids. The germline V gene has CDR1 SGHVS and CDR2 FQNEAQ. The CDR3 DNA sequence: TGTGCCAGCAGCTTAGCGCAAACCGGGACACCAAGTTACAATGAGCAGTTCTTC. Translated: CASSLAQTGTPSYNEQFF.

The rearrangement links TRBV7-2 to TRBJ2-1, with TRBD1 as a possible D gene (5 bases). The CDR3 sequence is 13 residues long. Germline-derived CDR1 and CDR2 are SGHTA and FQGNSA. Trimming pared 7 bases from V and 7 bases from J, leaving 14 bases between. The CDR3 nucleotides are TGTGCCAGCATCCCCACGGACACGAATGAGCAGTTCTTC. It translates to CASIPTDTNEQFF. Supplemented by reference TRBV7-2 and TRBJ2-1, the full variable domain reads GAGVSQSPSNKVTEKGKDVELRCDPISGHTALYWYRQSLGQGLEFLIYFQGNSAPDKSGLPSDRFSAERTGGSVSTLTIQRTQQEDSAVYLCASIPTDTNEQFFGPGTRLTVL.

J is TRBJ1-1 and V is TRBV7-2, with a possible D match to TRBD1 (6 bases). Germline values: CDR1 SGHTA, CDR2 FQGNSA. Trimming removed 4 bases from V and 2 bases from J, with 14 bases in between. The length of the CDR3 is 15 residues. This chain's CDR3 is CASSSGTNYNTEAFF. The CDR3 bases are TGTGCCAGCAGCTCAGGGACAAACTATAACACTGAAGCTTTCTTT.

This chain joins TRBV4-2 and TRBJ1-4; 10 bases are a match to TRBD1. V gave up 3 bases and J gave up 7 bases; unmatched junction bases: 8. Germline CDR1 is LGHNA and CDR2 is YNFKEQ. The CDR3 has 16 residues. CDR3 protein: CASSQDPGQGSEKLFF. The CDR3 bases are TGTGCCAGCAGCCAGGATCCGGGACAGGGGTCTGAAAAACTGTTTTTT.

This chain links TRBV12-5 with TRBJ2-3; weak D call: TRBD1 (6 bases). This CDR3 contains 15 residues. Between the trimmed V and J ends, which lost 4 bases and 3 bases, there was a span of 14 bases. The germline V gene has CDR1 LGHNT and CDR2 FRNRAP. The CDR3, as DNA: TGTGCTAGTGGTTCCCCATCCAGGGGAACAGATACGCAGTATTTT. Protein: CASGSPSRGTDTQYF.

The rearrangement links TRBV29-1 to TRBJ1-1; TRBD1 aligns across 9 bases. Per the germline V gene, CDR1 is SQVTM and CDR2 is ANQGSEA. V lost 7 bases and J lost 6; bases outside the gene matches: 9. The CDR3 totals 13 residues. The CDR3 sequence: CSAGQGLKAEAFF. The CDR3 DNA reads TGCAGCGCAGGACAGGGGTTGAAGGCTGAAGCTTTCTTT.

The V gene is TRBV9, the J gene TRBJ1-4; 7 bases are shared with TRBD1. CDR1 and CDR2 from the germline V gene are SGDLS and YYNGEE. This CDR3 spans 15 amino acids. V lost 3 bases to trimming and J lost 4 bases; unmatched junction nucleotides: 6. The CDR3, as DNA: TGTGCCAGCAGCGAAGGGACAGTCATTAATGAAAAACTGTTTTTT. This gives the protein CASSEGTVINEKLFF.

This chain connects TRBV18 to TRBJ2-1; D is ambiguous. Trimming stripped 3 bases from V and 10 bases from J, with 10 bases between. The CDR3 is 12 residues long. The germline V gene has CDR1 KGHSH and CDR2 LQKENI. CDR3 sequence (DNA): TGTGCCAGCTCACCCTTCTACGGGGAGCAGTTCTTC. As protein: CASSPFYGEQFF.

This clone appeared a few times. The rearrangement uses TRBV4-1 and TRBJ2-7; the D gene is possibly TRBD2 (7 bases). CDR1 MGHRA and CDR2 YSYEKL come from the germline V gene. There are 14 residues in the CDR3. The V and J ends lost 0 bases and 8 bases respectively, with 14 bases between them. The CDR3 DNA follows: TGCGCCAGCAGCCAAGATTGGGGGGGCGTCAAGCAGTACTTC. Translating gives CASSQDWGGVKQYF.

CDR3 nucleotide sequence: TGTGCCAGCAGCCCCCTTCGGACAGGGAATGAAAAACTGTTTTTT. This codes for CASSPLRTGNEKLFF. The V call is TRBV7-2, the J call TRBJ1-4, with TRBD1 matching over 8 bases. CDR1 and CDR2 from the germline V gene are SGHTA and FQGNSA. The CDR3 has 15 residues. V lost 5 bases, J lost 5 bases, and 7 bases stayed unmatched.

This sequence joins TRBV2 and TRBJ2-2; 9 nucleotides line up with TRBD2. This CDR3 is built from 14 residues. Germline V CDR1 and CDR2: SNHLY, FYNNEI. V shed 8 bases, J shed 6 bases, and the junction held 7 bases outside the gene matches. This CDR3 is CASGGGEVAGELFF. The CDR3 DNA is TGTGCCAGCGGCGGGGGGGAAGTCGCCGGGGAGCTGTTTTTT. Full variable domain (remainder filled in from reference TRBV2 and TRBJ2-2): EPEVTQTPSHQVTQMGQEVILRCVPISNHLYFYWYRQILGQKVEFLVSFYNNEISEKSEIFDDQFSVERPDGSNFTLKIRSTKLEDSAMYFCASGGGEVAGELFFGEGSRLTVL.

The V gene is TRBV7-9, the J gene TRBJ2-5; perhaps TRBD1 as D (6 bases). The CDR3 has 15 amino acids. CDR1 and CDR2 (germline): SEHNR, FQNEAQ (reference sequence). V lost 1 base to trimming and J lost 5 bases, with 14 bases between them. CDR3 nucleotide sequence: TGTGCCAGCAGCTTAGACAGGGCTTTTGGGGAGACCCAGTACTTC. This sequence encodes CASSLDRAFGETQYF.

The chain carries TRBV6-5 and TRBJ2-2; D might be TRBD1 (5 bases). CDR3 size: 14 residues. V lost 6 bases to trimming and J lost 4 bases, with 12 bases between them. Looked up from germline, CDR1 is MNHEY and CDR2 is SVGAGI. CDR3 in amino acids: CASRFRTTTGELFF. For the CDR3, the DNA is TGTGCCAGCAGATTCAGGACAACCACCGGGGAGCTGTTTTTT.

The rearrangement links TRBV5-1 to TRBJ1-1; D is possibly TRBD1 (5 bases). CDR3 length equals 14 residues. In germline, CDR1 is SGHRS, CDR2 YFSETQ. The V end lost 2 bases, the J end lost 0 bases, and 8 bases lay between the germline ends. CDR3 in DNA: TGCGCCAGCAGCTTTGGGGCGATGAACACTGAAGCTTTCTTT. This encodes CASSFGAMNTEAFF.

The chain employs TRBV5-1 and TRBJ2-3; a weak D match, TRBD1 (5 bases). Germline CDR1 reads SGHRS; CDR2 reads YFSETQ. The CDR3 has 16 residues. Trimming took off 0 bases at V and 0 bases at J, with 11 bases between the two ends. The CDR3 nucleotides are TGCGCCAGCAGCTTGGGCATTGGGGCTAGCACAGATACGCAGTATTTT. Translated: CASSLGIGASTDTQYF.

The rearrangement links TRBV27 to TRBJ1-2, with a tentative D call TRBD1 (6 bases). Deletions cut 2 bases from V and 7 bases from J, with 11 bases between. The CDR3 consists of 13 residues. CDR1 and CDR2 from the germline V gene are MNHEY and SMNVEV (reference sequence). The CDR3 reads CASSLVRGAGYTF. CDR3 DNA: TGTGCCAGCAGTTTAGTCAGGGGTGCTGGCTACACCTTC.

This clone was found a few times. In DNA, the CDR3 is TGTGCCAGCAGCTTAGCGGGGAGCTCCTACAATGAGCAGTTCTTC. This sequence encodes CASSLAGSSYNEQFF. V gene TRBV7-9 combines with J gene TRBJ2-1; D is perhaps TRBD2 (5 bases). Germline V lookup: CDR1 SEHNR, CDR2 FQNEAQ (reference sequence). This CDR3 comprises 15 residues. V shed 0 bases and J shed 0 bases, with 6 bases lying between them.

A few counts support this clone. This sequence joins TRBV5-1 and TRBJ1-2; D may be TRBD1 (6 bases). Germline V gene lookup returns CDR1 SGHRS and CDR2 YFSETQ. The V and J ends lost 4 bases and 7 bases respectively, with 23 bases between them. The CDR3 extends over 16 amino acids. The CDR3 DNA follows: TGCGCCAGCAGCCCCCAAACAAGACGGGCAGGGGCTGGCTACACCTTC. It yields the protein CASSPQTRRAGAGYTF.